The present T cell receptor beta chain was sequenced within a study of blood T cell repertoires in COVID-19. Study details: PBMCs, B-cell-depleted T cells, or T cells were the source of the cDNA or gDNA that made up the material.

The repertoire was sequenced with immunoSEQ multiplex PCR; TCRdb's copy has only in-frame clones and lacks some. This table has some 250,000 clones, over 75% appearing once. From germline, CDR1 is MNHEY and CDR2 SVGAGI. This CDR3 spans 15 amino acids. J was trimmed by 1 base and V by 6 bases; bases with no gene match: 3. Sample: peripheral blood. The TCR sequence derives from a woman in her 30s with acute or convalescent COVID-19. V gene TRBV6-5 combines with J gene TRBJ2-2; 9 nucleotides line up with TRBD1. The CDR3 DNA reads TGTGCCAGCAGCACGGACAGGGGGAACACCGGGGAGCTGTTTTTT. Translated: CASSTDRGNTGELFF.